This is a list of T cell receptor beta chains from one sample in a study of shared clonotypes between healthy human individuals. Using immunoSEQ multiplex PCR, the repertoire was profiled, and TCRdb retains in-frame clones only, with some absent. Here the sample spans some 1,900,000 clones, less than 95% being singletons. Material for sequencing was naive CD8+ T cells sorted from blood. Receptor source: a man between 18 and 35 years old in good health. The CDR3 runs from the conserved cysteine through the conserved F or W. Each record gives: J gene, clone size, D gene, V gene, CDR3 DNA, CDR3 protein. D genes are given only for firm matches. Part of the rows lack a size; the others show once, few, many or a class for expanded clones.

TRBJ1-2	NA	NA	TRBV29-1	TGCAGCGGCCGGACACCCTATGGGGATGGCTACACCTTC	CSGRTPYGDGYTF
TRBJ2-5	NA	TRBD2	TRBV5-6	TGTGCCAGCAGCTTGGCCGGGGGGTTCGAGACCCAGTACTTC	CASSLAGGFETQYF
TRBJ2-1	NA	TRBD2	TRBV2	TGTGCCAGCGGACTAGCGGGAGGACATGAGCAGTTCTTC	CASGLAGGHEQFF
TRBJ2-7	NA	NA	TRBV7-9	TGTGCCAGCAGCTTATTCACAGGCTCCTACGAGCAGTACTTC	CASSLFTGSYEQYF
TRBJ1-1	NA	TRBD1	TRBV6-5	TGTGCCAGCATTAACCTACAGGGGGCAAGTTCTTCAGCTTTCTTT	CASINLQGASSSAFF
TRBJ2-1	NA	NA	TRBV7-9	TGTGCCAGCAGCTTAGGTGTGGAGATGTACAATGAGCAGTTCTTC	CASSLGVEMYNEQFF
TRBJ1-2	NA	NA	TRBV5-1	TGCGCCAGCAGCTCCGAACTTACAGGGACTTATGGCTACACCTTC	CASSSELTGTYGYTF
TRBJ2-7	once	NA	TRBV14	TGTGCCAGCAGCCAACGTGGTGCCCCCGAGCAGTACTTC	CASSQRGAPEQYF
TRBJ2-2	NA	NA	TRBV7-9	TGTGCCAGCAGCTTGGGCTATAACGCCGGGGAGCTGTTTTTT	CASSLGYNAGELFF
TRBJ2-7	NA	NA	TRBV4-2	TGTGCCAGCAGCCAAGAACCTTTCTACGAGCAGTACTTC	CASSQEPFYEQYF
TRBJ1-4	NA	TRBD1	TRBV28	TGTGCCAGCAGCTTGGACAGGGGAGGAGAAAAACTGTTTTTT	CASSLDRGGEKLFF
TRBJ2-1	NA	TRBD2	TRBV11-2	TGTGCCAGCAGCTGGACTAGCGATTACAATGAGCAGTTCTTC	CASSWTSDYNEQFF
TRBJ2-5	NA	NA	TRBV27	TGTGCCAGCAGTACTAACCGGGCCCTCCCAGAGACCCAGTACTTC	CASSTNRALPETQYF
TRBJ1-5	NA	NA	TRBV11-2	TGTGCCAGCAGCTTAGAATCGGGGAGCAATCAGCCCCAGCATTTT	CASSLESGSNQPQHF
TRBJ2-2	NA	NA	TRBV5-4	TGTGCCAGCAGCAACCCTCTACAAAACACCGGGGAGCTGTTTTTT	CASSNPLQNTGELFF
TRBJ2-7	NA	NA	TRBV4-3	TGCGCCAGCAGCCAAGACGGGGTAGCCCTGACTGTTACCTACGAGCAGTACTTC	CASSQDGVALTVTYEQYF